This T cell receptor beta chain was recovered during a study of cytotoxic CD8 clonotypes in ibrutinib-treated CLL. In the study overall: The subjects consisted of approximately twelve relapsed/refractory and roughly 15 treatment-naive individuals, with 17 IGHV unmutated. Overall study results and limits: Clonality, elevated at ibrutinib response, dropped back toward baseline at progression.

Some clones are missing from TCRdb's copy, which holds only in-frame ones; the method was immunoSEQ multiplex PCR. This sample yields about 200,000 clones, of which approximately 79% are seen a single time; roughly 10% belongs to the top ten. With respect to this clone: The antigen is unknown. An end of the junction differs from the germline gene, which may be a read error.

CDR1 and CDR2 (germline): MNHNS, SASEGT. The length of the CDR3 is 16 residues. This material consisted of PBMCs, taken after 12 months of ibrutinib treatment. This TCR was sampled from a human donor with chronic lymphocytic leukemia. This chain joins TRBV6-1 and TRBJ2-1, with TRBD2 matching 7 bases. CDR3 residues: CASSEAGRGAYNEQFF. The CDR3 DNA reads TGTGCCAGCAGCGAAGCGGGACGGGGGGCCTACAATGAGCAGTTCTTC.